Presented here are 31 T cell receptor beta chains from one specimen sequenced in a study of Graves' ophthalmopathy and Graves' hyperthyroidism. Amplification targeted the TCR beta CDR3 regions, with RNA transcripts as the source material. HTBI primers served in a first-round RT-PCR, which a second-round multiplex PCR followed. From the multiplex PCR reads, TCRdb called clonotypes with MiXCR, one entry per CDR3 protein. The sample consists of nearly 400,000 distinct CDR3 sequences, around 19% of them appearing once. Sequenced: peripheral blood. These receptors were obtained from a woman younger than 35 with Graves' ophthalmopathy.

This clonotype has ten or more counts. CDR3 nucleotide sequence: TGTGCCAGTTCGGACAGGGGGTGGCACGAGCAGTACTTC. This gives the protein CASSDRGWHEQYF. This chain uses TRBV18 with TRBJ2-7; 10 nucleotides line up with TRBD1. The CDR3 contains 13 residues. The germline gives CDR1 KGHSH, CDR2 LQKENI. The V and J ends lost 9 bases and 5 bases, in that order; junction bases with no gene match: 7.

In its sample, this clonotype was seen a few times. This CDR3 reads CASRPGQRGAYEQYF. DNA for the CDR3: TGTGCCAGCAGACCCGGACAGCGGGGGGCCTACGAGCAGTACTTC. The V and J genes are TRBV6-2 or TRBV6-3 and TRBJ2-7; TRBD2 matches at 9 bases. V dropped 6 bases and J dropped 2; count of bases not matched to a gene: 8. Germline V gives CDR1 MNHEY, CDR2 SVGEGT. The length of the CDR3 is 15 residues.

Comment on this clonotype: This may be a read error: a much more frequent sequence differs by one nucleotide. The chain carries TRBV7-2 and TRBJ1-2; no clear D. CDR3 length: 14 residues. Germline CDR1 and CDR2: SGHTA and FQGNSA. In DNA form, the CDR3 reads TGTGCCAGCAGCCATGCTTGGCTCAACTATGGCTACGCCTTC. Amino acid sequence: CASSHAWLNYGYAF.

This clonotype was seen repeatedly, ten times or more. The rearrangement links TRBV3-1 to TRBJ2-5, with TRBD2 identical over 10 bases. Germline CDR1 and CDR2: LGHDT and YNNKEL (reference sequence). V dropped 5 bases and J dropped 4; count of bases not matched to a gene: 7. The CDR3 runs 15 residues. CDR3 loop: CASSLPAGGRETQYF. In DNA, the CDR3 is TGTGCCAGCAGCTTACCAGCGGGGGGGCGAGAGACCCAGTACTTC.

This clonotype was detected many times. The V call is TRBV11-2, the J call TRBJ2-5, with 11 bases aligning to TRBD1. Germline V lookup: CDR1 SGHAT, CDR2 FQNNGV. J was trimmed by 1 base and V by 5 bases; bases with no gene match: 9. The CDR3 contains 17 residues. The CDR3 bases are TGTGCCAGCAGCAGGGGACAGGGGGTCAACACCCAAGAGACCCAGTACTTC. Translation: CASSRGQGVNTQETQYF.

This clonotype was seen ten or more times. The CDR3 does not close with the conserved phenylalanine or tryptophan, likely indicating a read error. The limits of the CDR3 on the DNA are not certain, so only TCRdb's listed CDR3 is given. The chain couples TRBV27 to TRBJ2-1. Germline values: CDR1 MNHEY, CDR2 SMNVEV (reference sequence). The CDR3 is 12 amino acids long, termini counted. The CDR3 protein is CASSLLGGSLGI.

The sample holds many counts of this clonotype. The chain has TRBV2 and TRBJ2-7; D call uncertain. Trimming took 8 bases from V and 7 from J, leaving 15 bases between them. The germline V gene has CDR1 SNHLY and CDR2 FYNNEI. This CDR3 spans 12 amino acids. The CDR3 DNA sequence: TGTGCCAGCTACTTAGGTTTGGGGGAGCAGTACTTC. It is translated as CASYLGLGEQYF. The full variable domain, completed using reference TRBV2 and TRBJ2-7, is EPEVTQTPSHQVTQMGQEVILRCVPISNHLYFYWYRQILGQKVEFLVSFYNNEISEKSEIFDDQFSVERPDGSNFTLKIRSTKLEDSAMYFCASYLGLGEQYFGPGTRLTVT.

At least ten counts were recorded for this clonotype. The chain recombines TRBV12-3 or TRBV12-4 with TRBJ1-2; tentatively, D is TRBD1 (5 bases). The CDR3 is 11 residues long. V was cut by 4 bases and J by 10 bases, with 10 bases left in between. CDR3 coding DNA: TGTGCCAGCAGTTCGGGACGACTCTACACCTTC. Its translation is CASSSGRLYTF.

This clonotype was picked up many times. This chain connects TRBV12-3 or TRBV12-4 to TRBJ2-7, with 9 bases aligning to TRBD2. The CDR3 has 16 residues. V shed 2 bases, J shed 2 bases, and the junction held 7 bases outside the gene matches. In DNA form, the CDR3 reads TGTGCCAGCAGTTTACGCGGGAGGGCCGGGCCCTACGAGCAGTACTTC. Encoded protein: CASSLRGRAGPYEQYF.

This clonotype was observed a single time. The V gene is TRBV12-3 or TRBV12-4, the J gene TRBJ1-2; 7 nucleotides match TRBD1. This CDR3 is built from 13 residues. The junction had 11 bases not matched to a gene; V was cut back by 10 bases and J by 6 bases. CDR3 DNA sequence: TGTGCCACCCCGAGGGAGGGGGCCCATGGCTACACCTTC. Its translation: CATPREGAHGYTF.

This clonotype has a count of ten or more. The chain couples TRBV20-1 to TRBJ1-1; D uncertain. This CDR3 is built from 11 residues. Germline CDR1 and CDR2: DFQATT and SNEGSKA (reference sequence). Trimming removed 6 bases at V and 6 bases at J, with 11 bases between. In DNA, the CDR3 is TGCAGTGCCCTCGGTACCTCTGAAGCTTTCTTT. Amino acid sequence: CSALGTSEAFF.

Concerning this clonotype: The junction departs from germline at one end; a sequencing error may be responsible. The chain combines TRBV12-3 or TRBV12-4 with TRBJ1-2; a possible D gene is TRBD1 (6 bases). The CDR3 runs to 14 residues. This chain's CDR3 is CGSSTGSMAYGYTF. Written as DNA, the CDR3 is TGTGGCAGCAGTACAGGGTCCATGGCTTATGGCTACACCTTC.

V usage is TRBV30 and J usage is TRBJ2-5; 8 bases fit TRBD1. CDR3 length: 12 amino acids. Germline CDR1 and CDR2: GTSNPN and SVGIG (reference sequence). V gave up 8 bases and J gave up 4 bases; unmatched junction bases: 6. The CDR3 loop reads CATGQGGETQYF. CDR3 in DNA: TGTGCCACAGGACAGGGTGGAGAGACCCAGTACTTC.

In its sample, this clonotype was seen many times. For the CDR3, the DNA is TGTGCCAGCAGCCAAACAGGGGTTAATTCACCCCTCCACTTT. This translates into CASSQTGVNSPLHF. This chain uses TRBV12-3 or TRBV12-4 with TRBJ1-6, with 7 bases fitting TRBD1. This CDR3 is 14 amino acids long. V trimming: 6 bases; J trimming: 6 bases; junction bases outside the gene matches: 5.

This clonotype was seen ten or more times. V usage is TRBV9 and J usage is TRBJ1-6; D gene unclear. CDR3 length equals 14 residues. Germline CDR1 and CDR2: SGDLS and YYNGEE. Trimming removed 1 base at V and 7 bases at J, with 9 bases between. The CDR3 is CASSVYPGNSPLHF. DNA for the CDR3: TGTGCCAGCAGCGTATACCCTGGGAATTCACCCCTCCACTTT. Filled out from reference TRBV9 and TRBJ1-6, the complete variable domain reads DSGVTQTPKHLITATGQRVTLRCSPRSGDLSVYWYQQSLDQGLQFLIQYYNGEERAKGNILERFSAQQFPDLHSELNLSSLELGDSALYFCASSVYPGNSPLHFGNGTRLTVT.

The chain couples TRBV11-1 to TRBJ1-1, with a weak D call TRBD1 (6 bases). The germline CDR1 and CDR2 sequences are SGHAT and FQDESV (reference sequence). CDR3 length: 16 residues. V shed 5 bases and J shed 3 bases, with 19 bases lying between them. CDR3 coding DNA: TGTGCCAGCAGCACGAGACAGGATTCTGGAGACACTGAAGCTTTCTTT. It specifies CASSTRQDSGDTEAFF. The full variable domain, in which reference TRBV11-1 and TRBJ1-1 provide the parts outside the CDR3, is EAEVAQSPRYKITEKSQAVAFWCDPISGHATLYWYRQILGQGPELLVQFQDESVVDDSQLPKDRFSAERLKGVDSTLKIQPAELGDSAMYLCASSTRQDSGDTEAFFGQGTRLTVV.

This chain joins TRBV10-3 and TRBJ1-1; D is uncertain. Trimming took 10 bases from V and 6 from J, leaving 15 bases between them. Germline-derived CDR1 and CDR2 are ENHRY and SYGVKD. This CDR3 has 12 residues. CDR3 coding DNA: TGTGCCACCAGGACCGACGGCCCTGAAGCTTTCTTT. This gives the protein CATRTDGPEAFF.

This clonotype appeared many times. This chain uses TRBV7-3 with TRBJ2-2; a possible D gene is TRBD2 (5 bases). CDR1 is SGHTA and CDR2 is FQGTGA in the germline V gene. This CDR3 is built from 16 residues. The V end lost 5 bases, the J end lost 0 bases, and 13 bases lay between the germline ends. The CDR3 sequence is CASSPVDGANTGELFF. CDR3 DNA: TGTGCCAGCAGCCCCGTGGACGGGGCGAACACCGGGGAGCTGTTTTTT.

This clonotype has at least ten counts. The chain combines TRBV18 with TRBJ2-7; D might be TRBD1 (5 bases). Germline V gene data show CDR1 as KGHSH and CDR2 as LQKENI. The CDR3 length is 17 residues. V was clipped by 5 bases and J by 2 bases, with 22 bases between them. The CDR3, as DNA: TGTGCCAGCTCAACCACCAACCACTTCGACAGACCCTACGAGCAGTACTTC. Translation gives CASSTTNHFDRPYEQYF.

In its sample, this clonotype was seen many times. This chain uses TRBV19 with TRBJ1-1; TRBD1 might be the D (6 bases). The CDR3 consists of 15 residues. Germline-derived CDR1 and CDR2 are LNHDA and SQIVND (reference sequence). Trimming took off 5 bases at V and 1 base at J, with 14 bases between the two ends. CDR3 sequence: CASSRPGATNTEAFF. CDR3 DNA sequence: TGTGCCAGTAGTCGGCCAGGGGCCACGAACACTGAAGCTTTCTTT.

This clonotype showed up many times. The V call is TRBV19, the J call TRBJ2-7; tentatively, D is TRBD1 or TRBD2 (5 bases each). Trimming pared 3 bases from V and 1 base from J, leaving 10 bases between. CDR3 length: 14 residues. CDR1 and CDR2 from the germline V gene are LNHDA and SQIVND (reference sequence). The CDR3 reads CASSIRGPSYEQYF. The CDR3 DNA is TGTGCCAGTAGTATTCGGGGACCGTCCTACGAGCAGTACTTC.

Ten or more counts support this clonotype. The chain links TRBV18 to TRBJ2-5; D may match TRBD1 or TRBD2 (6 bases each). The CDR3 loop spans 15 amino acids. V lost 3 bases to trimming and J lost 2 bases, with 13 bases between them. CDR1 is KGHSH, CDR2 LQKENI, per germline. CDR3 DNA sequence: TGTGCCAGCTCACCTGCGGGACACCCACAAGAGACCCAGTACTTC. Protein: CASSPAGHPQETQYF.

This clonotype has at least ten counts. The chain links TRBV5-5 to TRBJ2-2; the match to TRBD1 covers 9 bases. The CDR3 extends over 14 amino acids. Losses at the gene ends were 5 bases for V and 5 bases for J; bases not matched to a gene: 4. CDR1 and CDR2 (germline): SGHKS, YYEKEE (reference sequence). This CDR3 is CASSWDRETGELFF. The CDR3 region has the DNA TGTGCCAGCAGTTGGGACAGGGAAACCGGGGAGCTGTTTTTT. The full variable domain, rest sourced from reference TRBV5-5 and TRBJ2-2, is DAGVTQSPTHLIKTRGQQVTLRCSPISGHKSVSWYQQVLGQGPQFIFQYYEKEERGRGNFPDRFSARQFPNYSSELNVNALLLGDSALYLCASSWDRETGELFFGEGSRLTVL.

The chain links TRBV6-1 to TRBJ2-5; 9 nucleotides match TRBD2. The CDR3 is made up of 16 amino acids. V lost 0 bases to trimming and J lost 6 bases; unmatched junction nucleotides: 8. Germline CDR1 and CDR2: MNHNS and SASEGT. CDR3 in amino acids: CASSEADSGSLKTQYF. CDR3 DNA: TGTGCCAGCAGTGAAGCGGATAGCGGGAGTTTAAAGACCCAGTACTTC.

This clonotype was observed at least ten times. The chain is built from TRBV30 and TRBJ1-5; D not certain. There are 14 residues in the CDR3. The germline V and J ends were trimmed by 0 bases and 0 bases, with 6 bases remaining between them. The germline gives CDR1 GTSNPN, CDR2 SVGIG (reference sequence). Written as DNA, the CDR3 is TGTGCCTGGAGTGTGGAGGGTAGCAATCAGCCCCAGCATTTT. This codes for CAWSVEGSNQPQHF.

Ten or more counts support this clonotype. The V call is TRBV28, the J call TRBJ2-7, with D uncertain. Germline values: CDR1 MDHEN, CDR2 SYDVKM. CDR3 length equals 12 residues. Between the trimmed V and J ends, which lost 10 bases and 0 bases, there was a span of 10 bases. CDR3 amino acids: CATAANSYEQYF. The DNA for the CDR3 is TGTGCCACCGCAGCGAACTCCTACGAGCAGTACTTC.

This clonotype has only a few counts. The chain uses TRBV7-2 and TRBJ1-6; TRBD1 agrees at 9 bases. V lost 5 bases, J lost 9 bases, and 5 bases stayed unmatched. The CDR3 is 14 residues long. From germline, CDR1 is SGHTA and CDR2 FQGNSA. Here the CDR3 reads CASSSNRGRSPLHF. The CDR3 DNA follows: TGTGCCAGCAGCAGTAACAGGGGGCGTTCACCCCTCCACTTT.

Ten or more counts support this clonotype. V gene TRBV6-4 combines with J gene TRBJ2-3, with D perhaps TRBD2 (7 bases). The V end was cut by 6 bases, the J end by 7 bases, with 23 bases between. The length of the CDR3 is 16 residues. CDR1 MRHNA and CDR2 SNTAGT come from the germline V gene. CDR3 in DNA: TGTGCCAGCAGGTCGCAAATAAGGGGGGGCCAGAATACGCAGTATTTT. Its translation is CASRSQIRGGQNTQYF.

This clonotype was recorded many times. The chain employs TRBV7-2 and TRBJ2-7; D remains unclear. Trimming removed 5 bases from V and 2 bases from J, with 10 bases in between. The CDR3 consists of 13 residues. The germline gives CDR1 SGHTA, CDR2 FQGNSA. Here the CDR3 reads CASSLMEPYEQYF. CDR3 coding DNA: TGTGCCAGCAGCCTTATGGAACCCTACGAGCAGTACTTC.

This clonotype appeared many times. The chain carries TRBV7-2 and TRBJ1-1, with D uncertain. Germline V gives CDR1 SGHTA, CDR2 FQGNSA. Trimming removed 0 bases at V and 5 bases at J, with 7 bases between. This CDR3 comprises 13 residues. The CDR3 sequence is CASSLAHGTEAFF. The CDR3 coding sequence is TGTGCCAGCAGCTTAGCACACGGGACTGAAGCTTTCTTT.

This clonotype was seen ten or more times. The chain joins TRBV19 to TRBJ1-5, with D unresolved. This CDR3 comprises 15 residues. V gave up 7 bases and J gave up 5 bases, with 18 bases separating them. CDR1 and CDR2 (germline): LNHDA, SQIVND (reference sequence). CDR3 protein: CASTPEAESHQPQHF. In nucleotides, the CDR3 is TGTGCCAGTACCCCCGAGGCAGAGTCGCATCAGCCCCAGCATTTT.